A single sample gave rise to the 30 T cell receptor beta chains below, sequenced in a study of beta chain features in type 1 diabetes (dated by TCRdb to 2016 to 2018). Findings and caveats that apply to the study as a whole: A moderate but significant shortening of TCRB CDR3 length was observed in type 1 diabetes patients in all four CD4+ subsets.

Their antigens are not known. The library was made by the immunoSEQ multiplex PCR assay. The entire isolated RNA was reverse transcribed using the High Capacity cDNA Reverse Transcription Kit, and thus expressed TCRB transcripts were sequenced. Drawn from immuneACCESS, this table holds only the in-frame rearrangements with V and J called that TCRdb kept. Clones are partly lost; checked studies trace under half to an unresolved V gene and leave the rest unexplained. The sample yields 500,000 to 850,000 clones; around 15% were counted once. The ten largest clonotypes hold 0.03% to 0.045% of the sample. The specimen was naive CD4+ T cells from blood. Explained via the paper, the cell subset or site label denotes: true naive CD4+ T cells. The receptors come from a man younger than 35 with type 1 diabetes.

A few counts support this clone. The chain combines TRBV4-1 with TRBJ2-3; TRBD1 matches 10 bases. This CDR3 spans 18 amino acids. J gave up 1 base and V 3 bases, and 10 bases lay outside the gene matches. Germline CDR1 is MGHRA and CDR2 is YSYEKL. For the CDR3, the DNA is TGCGCCAGCAGCCAGGCTAACGCCGGGACAGGGGGCACAGATACGCAGTATTTT. It codes for CASSQANAGTGGTDTQYF.

The J gene is TRBJ2-4, the V gene TRBV7-8; D tentatively reads TRBD1 or TRBD2 (6 bases each). Trimming took 3 bases from V and 6 from J, leaving 12 bases between them. The CDR3 has 14 residues. CDR1 SGHVS and CDR2 FQNEAQ come from the germline V gene. This CDR3 reads CASSFRGRTNIQYF. CDR3 sequence (DNA): TGTGCCAGCAGCTTTCGGGGGCGGACAAACATTCAGTACTTC. Drawing the rest from reference TRBV7-8 and TRBJ2-4, the complete variable domain is GAGVSQSPRYKVAKRGQDVALRCDPISGHVSLFWYQQALGQGPEFLTYFQNEAQLDKSGLPSDRFFAERPEGSVSTLKIQRTQQEDSAVYLCASSFRGRTNIQYFGAGTRLSVL.

This clone was picked up a small number of times. The chain's CDR3 is CASSLPGQGTVEQYF. Written as DNA, the CDR3 is TGCGCCAGCAGTTTGCCGGGACAGGGGACCGTCGAGCAGTACTTC. This rearrangement joins TRBV5-1 to TRBJ2-7; 10 bases align to TRBD1. V dropped 5 bases and J dropped 6; count of bases not matched to a gene: 11. Germline CDR1 reads SGHRS; CDR2 reads YFSETQ. This CDR3 is 15 amino acids long.

The gene calls are TRBV7-2 and TRBJ2-5; 10 nucleotides align to TRBD2. CDR1 SGHTA and CDR2 FQGNSA come from the germline V gene. J lost 2 bases, V lost 5 bases, and 11 bases had no gene match. The CDR3 sequence is 17 residues long. The chain's CDR3 is CASSLAMVLAGQETQYF. The DNA of the CDR3 is TGTGCCAGCAGCCTCGCCATGGTACTAGCGGGGCAAGAGACCCAGTACTTC.

This rearrangement joins TRBV9 to TRBJ2-6, with D uncertain. Trimming pared 3 bases from V and 1 base from J, leaving 5 bases between. From germline, CDR1 is SGDLS and CDR2 YYNGEE. The CDR3 sequence is 14 residues long. The CDR3 is CASSGVSGANVLTF. In DNA, the CDR3 is TGTGCCAGCAGCGGAGTATCTGGGGCCAACGTCCTGACTTTC. The whole variable domain, remainder taken from reference TRBV9 and TRBJ2-6, is DSGVTQTPKHLITATGQRVTLRCSPRSGDLSVYWYQQSLDQGLQFLIQYYNGEERAKGNILERFSAQQFPDLHSELNLSSLELGDSALYFCASSGVSGANVLTFGAGSRLTVL.

This clone was detected a few times. The genes are TRBV21-1 and TRBJ2-1. TRBV21-1 is noted as a pseudogene. This CDR3 is 13 amino acids long. The DNA for the CDR3 is TGTGCCAGCAGCAAAAAGTCGGCCAATGAGCAGTTCTTC. Translation gives CASSKKSANEQFF.

The chain couples TRBV7-9 to TRBJ2-3; D not certain. The CDR3 sequence is 14 residues long. The germline V and J ends were trimmed by 2 bases and 2 bases, with 8 bases remaining between them. Germline values: CDR1 SEHNR, CDR2 FQNEAQ (reference sequence). This chain's CDR3 is CASSLKGHTDTQYF. Written as DNA, the CDR3 is TGTGCCAGCAGCTTAAAAGGGCACACAGATACGCAGTATTTT.

This chain links TRBV5-1 with TRBJ1-5, with D hard to call. The CDR3 is 14 residues long. Looked up from germline, CDR1 is SGHRS and CDR2 is YFSETQ. Trimming took off 4 bases at V and 8 bases at J, with 16 bases between the two ends. The CDR3 DNA is TGCGCCAGCAGCCCGGTCGGGTTTTCTGAGCCCCAGCATTTT. Translation gives CASSPVGFSEPQHF. Full variable domain (remainder filled in from reference TRBV5-1 and TRBJ1-5): KAGVTQTPRYLIKTRGQQVTLSCSPISGHRSVSWYQQTPGQGLQFLFEYFSETQRNKGNFPGRFSGRQFSNSRSEMNVSTLELGDSALYLCASSPVGFSEPQHFGDGTRLSIL.

The chain has TRBV18 and TRBJ1-1, with TRBD1 matching 8 bases. The CDR3 is 17 amino acids. Per the germline V gene, CDR1 is KGHSH and CDR2 is LQKENI. The V and J ends lost 3 bases and 2 bases, in that order; junction bases with no gene match: 11. The CDR3 sequence is CASSPSRGPGSNTEAFF. CDR3 bases: TGTGCCAGCTCACCCTCCAGGGGGCCAGGTTCAAACACTGAAGCTTTCTTT.

In its sample, this clone was seen a few times. The gene calls are TRBV23-1 and TRBJ2-4, with D possibly matching TRBD2 (5 bases). TRBV23-1 is marked as an open reading frame, function uncertain. V dropped 2 bases and J dropped 1 base, with 6 bases sitting between them. The CDR3 is 14 residues long. The CDR3 protein is CASSQREAKNIQYF. CDR3 in DNA: TGCGCCAGCAGTCAAAGGGAGGCCAAAAACATTCAGTACTTC.

The chain is built from TRBV5-4 and TRBJ2-6, with D perhaps given as TRBD1 or TRBD2 (5 bases each). This CDR3 spans 19 amino acids. Germline CDR1 SGHNT, CDR2 YYREEE (reference sequence). Trimming pared 0 bases from V and 1 base from J, leaving 17 bases between. DNA for the CDR3: TGTGCCAGCAGCTTGGGGCCGCGAAGGGGAGAATCTGGGGCCAACGTCCTGACTTTC. Translated: CASSLGPRRGESGANVLTF.

The DNA of the CDR3 is TGCAGCGTTGTCGGGGAATTTAATCAGCCCCAGCATTTT. Translating it yields CSVVGEFNQPQHF. The rearrangement uses TRBV29-1 and TRBJ1-5; D is unresolved. Trimming removed 4 bases from V and 4 bases from J, with 11 bases in between. CDR1 is SQVTM, CDR2 ANQGSEA, per germline. The CDR3 is 13 residues long.

The chain links TRBV18 to TRBJ2-7; D is unresolved. V shed 3 bases and J shed 6 bases, with 9 bases lying between them. Per the germline V gene, CDR1 is KGHSH and CDR2 is LQKENI. The CDR3 sequence is 12 residues long. The CDR3 here is CASSPSMAEQYF. The CDR3 DNA reads TGTGCCAGCTCACCCTCCATGGCCGAGCAGTACTTC.

There are a few counts of this clone. The chain is built from TRBV30 and TRBJ1-1; D uncertain. Between the trimmed V and J ends, which lost 7 bases and 4 bases, there was a span of 16 bases. Germline CDR1 and CDR2: GTSNPN and SVGIG (reference sequence). CDR3 size: 13 residues. This CDR3 reads CASERRRGTEAFF. The DNA for the CDR3 is TGTGCCTCGGAGAGACGTCGGGGCACTGAAGCTTTCTTT.

This chain uses TRBV28 with TRBJ2-6, with D unclear. Per germline, CDR1 MDHEN and CDR2 SYDVKM. This CDR3 is 14 amino acids long. V was trimmed by 7 bases and J by 0 bases, leaving 7 bases between them. The CDR3 region is CASNRFSGANVLTF. CDR3 sequence (DNA): TGTGCCAGCAATCGGTTCTCTGGGGCCAACGTCCTGACTTTC.

Only a few counts were recorded for this clone. The chain recombines TRBV15 with TRBJ2-1; 11 bases line up with TRBD2. Per germline, CDR1 LNHNV and CDR2 YYDKDF (reference sequence). The CDR3 extends over 15 amino acids. The trim removed 5 bases at V and 7 bases at J, leaving 7 bases unmatched. This chain's CDR3 is CATSARLAGWNEQFF. Here the CDR3 DNA reads TGTGCCACCAGCGCAAGACTAGCGGGGTGGAATGAGCAGTTCTTC.

The rearrangement joins TRBV14 to TRBJ1-6; D is ambiguous. This CDR3 is built from 13 residues. With 4 bases removed from V and 10 bases from J, the gap between germline ends came to 11 bases. Germline V gives CDR1 SGHDN, CDR2 FVKESK. CDR3 sequence reads: CASSRLSDSPLHF. The CDR3 nucleotides read TGTGCCAGCAGCCGACTTTCAGACTCACCCCTCCACTTT.

This clone occurred a few times. The rearrangement joins TRBV14 to TRBJ1-1; 7 nucleotides agree with TRBD1. This CDR3 has 15 residues. CDR1 is SGHDN, CDR2 FVKESK, per germline. Trimming took 4 bases from V and 7 from J; bases not matched to a gene: 12. In nucleotides, the CDR3 is TGTGCCAGCAGCCCTAGGGGCAGGGGGGTCCGTGAAGCTTTCTTT. It yields the protein CASSPRGRGVREAFF.

CDR3 loop: CASGVGNEQFF. CDR3 sequence (DNA): TGTGCCTCTGGTGTTGGGAATGAGCAGTTCTTC. The chain links TRBV30 to TRBJ2-1; D not resolved. The germline V gene encodes CDR1 GTSNPN and CDR2 SVGIG (reference sequence). The CDR3 length is 11 residues. V was cut by 7 bases and J by 7 bases, with 11 bases left in between.

CDR3 residues: CASLGSGNTIYF. CDR3 nucleotides: TGTGCCAGTTTGGGGTCTGGAAACACCATATATTTT. The rearrangement links TRBV25-1 to TRBJ1-3; D remains ambiguous. The CDR3 is 12 residues long. CDR1 is MGHDK, CDR2 SYGVNS, per germline. V dropped 9 bases and J dropped 1 base, with 7 bases sitting between them. The full variable domain, rest sourced from reference TRBV25-1 and TRBJ1-3, is EADIYQTPRYLVIGTGKKITLECSQTMGHDKMYWYQQDPGMELHLIHYSYGVNSTEKGDLSSESTVSRIRTEHFPLTLESARPSHTSQYLCASLGSGNTIYFGEGSWLTVV.

The chain combines TRBV5-4 with TRBJ1-2; D gene ambiguous. CDR1 SGHNT and CDR2 YYREEE come from the germline V gene (reference sequence). Trimming removed 0 bases from V and 6 bases from J, with 15 bases in between. CDR3 length: 15 amino acids. The CDR3 here is CASSLGGGPLDGYTF. Here the CDR3 DNA reads TGTGCCAGCAGCTTGGGAGGTGGACCTCTCGATGGCTACACCTTC.

This chain uses TRBV27 with TRBJ1-2; D unclear. This CDR3 region has 15 residues. V lost 4 bases to trimming and J lost 2 bases, with 14 bases between them. CDR1 and CDR2 (germline): MNHEY, SMNVEV (reference sequence). CDR3: CASSSSPGGNYGYTF. The CDR3 bases are TGTGCCAGCAGTTCATCCCCTGGAGGCAACTATGGCTACACCTTC.

In this sample, this clone turned up a few times. The J gene is TRBJ2-1, the V gene TRBV27; weak D call: TRBD2 (5 bases). The CDR3 length is 13 residues. V shed 3 bases and J shed 7 bases, with 10 bases lying between them. The germline V gene has CDR1 MNHEY and CDR2 SMNVEV (reference sequence). CDR3 coding DNA: TGTGCCAGCAGTTTTAGAGGAGGAAATGAGCAGTTCTTC. Its translation: CASSFRGGNEQFF.

The rearrangement joins TRBV7-9 to TRBJ2-7; maybe TRBD2 (6 bases). Germline CDR1 SEHNR, CDR2 FQNEAQ (reference sequence). The CDR3 contains 15 residues. V lost 8 bases and J 1 base, leaving 18 bases between the germline ends. CDR3 coding DNA: TGTGCCAGCGGTCCAACAACGGGGGTATCCTACGAGCAGTACTTC. This sequence encodes CASGPTTGVSYEQYF.

The J gene is TRBJ2-5, the V gene TRBV7-9; 8 bases map to TRBD2. The V gene's germline CDR1 is SEHNR and CDR2 FQNEAQ (reference sequence). Trimming removed 3 bases from V and 1 base from J; junction bases left unmatched: 7. The CDR3 covers 16 residues. The CDR3 is CASSFPSGRSQETQYF. CDR3 sequence (DNA): TGTGCCAGCAGCTTCCCTAGCGGGCGTTCCCAAGAGACCCAGTACTTC.

CDR3 loop: CSAGQGPNYGYTF. CDR3 bases: TGCAGCGCAGGACAGGGTCCTAACTATGGCTACACCTTC. The gene calls are TRBV29-1 and TRBJ1-2; TRBD1 aligns across 8 bases. CDR1 and CDR2 (germline): SQVTM, ANQGSEA. The CDR3 extends over 13 amino acids. V dropped 7 bases and J dropped 0; count of bases not matched to a gene: 4.

This clone was detected only a few times. The chain employs TRBV29-1 and TRBJ1-2, with 11 bases lining up with TRBD1. Looked up from germline, CDR1 is SQVTM and CDR2 is ANQGSEA. The CDR3 loop spans 14 amino acids. V gave up 4 bases and J gave up 7 bases; unmatched junction bases: 8. CDR3: CSVGPGQGVGGYTF. DNA of the CDR3: TGCAGCGTTGGTCCGGGACAGGGGGTGGGTGGCTACACCTTC.

This clone was observed a handful of times. The same CDR3 is also encoded by other DNA sequences in this sample. The rearrangement links TRBV25-1 to TRBJ2-7, with D tentatively TRBD2 (6 bases). There are 14 residues in the CDR3. V lost 1 base to trimming and J lost 2 bases, with 9 bases between them. Germline V gene sequence: CDR1 MGHDK, CDR2 SYGVNS. CDR3 bases: TGTGCCAGCAGTGAATCCCGCGGGGCCTACGAGCAGTACTTC. This gives the protein CASSESRGAYEQYF.

This clone was seen only a few times. The J gene is TRBJ2-5, the V gene TRBV7-9; D possibly uses TRBD1 or TRBD2 (6 bases each). Trimming pared 5 bases from V and 9 bases from J, leaving 13 bases between. This CDR3 comprises 12 residues. Germline CDR1 reads SEHNR; CDR2 reads FQNEAQ (reference sequence). CDR3 bases: TGTGCCAGCAGCCTGGAGGAGGGGGCCCAGTACTTC. Translation: CASSLEEGAQYF.

The J gene is TRBJ2-3, the V gene TRBV14; possible D gene TRBD2, 5 bases. The CDR3 spans 17 residues. Germline lookup yields CDR1 SGHDN and CDR2 FVKESK. Trimming took 4 bases from V and 1 from J, leaving 18 bases between them. The CDR3 protein is CASSPGFPSLGTDTQYF. The CDR3 DNA reads as TGTGCCAGCAGCCCGGGGTTCCCCTCTCTGGGCACAGATACGCAGTATTTT.